What follows describes a single T cell receptor beta chain. This record comes from a study of blood T cell repertoires in COVID-19. Trimming cost V 5 bases and J 1 base, with 12 bases left between them. Germline loops: CDR1 LNHDA, CDR2 SQIVND (reference sequence). The CDR3 loop spans 14 amino acids. Data came from immunoSEQ multiplex PCR; TCRdb stores just in-frame clones and leaves some out. The sample carries a few hundred thousand clones, more than 80% recorded once. The TCR was taken from a woman of 80 years or more with acute or convalescent COVID-19. Sequenced sample: peripheral blood. This chain links TRBV19 with TRBJ2-7, with D maybe TRBD2 (6 bases). CDR3 region: CASSPRRGSYEQYF. The DNA of the CDR3 is TGTGCCAGTAGTCCCCGCCGGGGGTCCTACGAGCAGTACTTC.